These T cell receptor beta chains were read from a single sample in a study of shared clonotypes between healthy human individuals. Assay used: immunoSEQ multiplex PCR; TCRdb lists only in-frame clones, some missing. The table records some 2,100,000 clones, approximately 96% of them present only once. Sequenced sample: naive CD4+ T cells sorted from blood. The receptors come from a young man in good health. Each CDR3 is given with its conserved first and last residue. Each record gives: clone size, J gene, V gene, D gene, CDR3 length, CDR3 DNA, CDR3 protein. The D gene is left open where the match is weak. The size field is filled for only some rows; it gives once, few, many or a size class.

size: .
J: TRBJ2-7
V: TRBV2
D: .
length: 13
DNA: TGTGCCAGCGGAGGGACTGCTGTCTACGAGCAGTACTTC
CDR3: CASGGTAVYEQYF

size: .
J: TRBJ1-3
V: TRBV30
D: TRBD1
length: 16
DNA: TGTGCCTGGGACCAGACGACAGGGGGGCCTGGAAACACCATATATTTT
CDR3: CAWDQTTGGPGNTIYF

size: .
J: TRBJ1-1
V: TRBV5-1
D: .
length: 13
DNA: TGCGCCAGCAGCCATAACTCGAACACTGAAGCTTTCTTT
CDR3: CASSHNSNTEAFF

size: .
J: TRBJ1-1
V: TRBV7-8
D: .
length: 15
DNA: TGTGCCAGCAGCCCCCGTGGCGACGGGGGCACTGAAGCTTTCTTT
CDR3: CASSPRGDGGTEAFF

size: .
J: TRBJ2-5
V: TRBV5-6
D: .
length: 18
DNA: TGTGCCAGCAGCTTAGGATTGGGTGGATATACGTACCAAGAGACCCAGTACTTC
CDR3: CASSLGLGGYTYQETQYF

size: .
J: TRBJ1-2
V: TRBV6-1
D: .
length: 15
DNA: TGTGCCAGCAGCCAACGAAATACGGATTCCTATGGCTACACCTTC
CDR3: CASSQRNTDSYGYTF

size: few
J: TRBJ1-6
V: TRBV6-5
D: .
length: 16
DNA: TGTGCCAGCAGTTACTCGCTTCCCAAGACCGCTTCACCCCTCCACTTT
CDR3: CASSYSLPKTASPLHF

size: .
J: TRBJ1-1
V: TRBV7-9
D: TRBD1
length: 19
DNA: TGTGCCAGCAGCTTAGCCTTACTGCGGGACAGGGGCTCCAACACTGAAGCTTTCTTT
CDR3: CASSLALLRDRGSNTEAFF

size: .
J: TRBJ2-6
V: TRBV6-5
D: .
length: 14
DNA: TGTGCCAGCAGCGGGACGTCTGGGGCCAACGTCCTGACTTTC
CDR3: CASSGTSGANVLTF

size: .
J: TRBJ1-2
V: TRBV5-1
D: TRBD1
length: 14
DNA: TGCGCCAGCAGCTCCGGACAGGATATTGGGAGCTACACCTTC
CDR3: CASSSGQDIGSYTF

size: .
J: TRBJ2-3
V: TRBV4-1
D: TRBD2
length: 16
DNA: TGCGCCAGCAGCCAATTACTAGCGGGGTTTACAGATACGCAGTATTTT
CDR3: CASSQLLAGFTDTQYF

size: .
J: TRBJ2-1
V: TRBV5-6
D: .
length: 15
DNA: TGTGCCAGCAGCACCCCGCGGGAAGCTGACAATGAGCAGTTCTTC
CDR3: CASSTPREADNEQFF

size: .
J: TRBJ2-1
V: TRBV6-5
D: .
length: 13
DNA: TGTGCCAGTGGACAGTTTGGGCACAATGAGCAGTTCTTC
CDR3: CASGQFGHNEQFF

size: .
J: TRBJ2-7
V: TRBV18
D: TRBD1
length: 15
DNA: TGTGCCAGCTCATCGGGACAGGCTAGCTCCTACGAGCAGTACTTC
CDR3: CASSSGQASSYEQYF

size: .
J: TRBJ1-1
V: TRBV7-7
D: .
length: 14
DNA: TGTGCTAGCGGACCCTACACAGGGAACACTGAAGCTTTCTTT
CDR3: CASGPYTGNTEAFF

size: .
J: TRBJ2-3
V: TRBV27
D: .
length: 12
DNA: TGTGCCAGCAGGACTCAGAGGGATACGCAGTATTTT
CDR3: CASRTQRDTQYF

size: .
J: TRBJ2-1
V: TRBV6-4
D: .
length: 12
DNA: TGTGCCAGCAGTGACCTCTACAATGAGCAGTTCTTC
CDR3: CASSDLYNEQFF

size: .
J: TRBJ2-3
V: TRBV7-7
D: TRBD2
length: 15
DNA: TGTGCTAGCAGCCGGGGACTAGCGGGTACAGATACGCAGTATTTT
CDR3: CASSRGLAGTDTQYF

size: .
J: TRBJ2-3
V: TRBV6-5
D: .
length: 13
DNA: TGTGCCAGCAGGGACACGGGCACAGATACGCAGTATTTT
CDR3: CASRDTGTDTQYF

size: .
J: TRBJ2-7
V: TRBV9
D: .
length: 15
DNA: TGTGCCAGCAGCCCAAACCCGAAACCCTCCTACGAGCAGTACTTC
CDR3: CASSPNPKPSYEQYF

size: .
J: TRBJ2-1
V: TRBV7-2
D: .
length: 15
DNA: TGTGCCAGCAGCTTAGGTCGGGGGGCATACAATGAGCAGTTCTTC
CDR3: CASSLGRGAYNEQFF

size: .
J: TRBJ2-6
V: TRBV14
D: .
length: 17
DNA: TGTGCCAGCAGCCTAGGGACCCCGACGGCAGGGGCCAACGTCCTGACTTTC
CDR3: CASSLGTPTAGANVLTF

size: .
J: TRBJ2-5
V: TRBV7-9
D: TRBD2
length: 13
DNA: TGTGCCAGCAGCTTATCCGGGAGGGAGACCCAGTACTTC
CDR3: CASSLSGRETQYF

size: .
J: TRBJ2-5
V: TRBV5-6
D: .
length: 16
DNA: TGTGCCAGCAGCCCCGATAGGGGGGGCCCCCAAGAGACCCAGTACTTC
CDR3: CASSPDRGGPQETQYF

size: .
J: TRBJ1-5
V: TRBV4-2
D: .
length: 12
DNA: TGTGCCAGCAGCCAAGAGGGTCAGCCCCAGCATTTT
CDR3: CASSQEGQPQHF

size: .
J: TRBJ2-5
V: TRBV2
D: .
length: 15
DNA: TGTGCCAGCAGTCCGACTAGGGGACGCCAAGAGACCCAGTACTTC
CDR3: CASSPTRGRQETQYF

size: once
J: TRBJ1-2
V: TRBV4-3
D: TRBD1
length: 15
DNA: TGCGCCAGCAGCCAAGCCGGGACAGGGTACTATGGCTACACCTTC
CDR3: CASSQAGTGYYGYTF

size: .
J: TRBJ2-5
V: TRBV9
D: .
length: 13
DNA: TGTGCCAGCAGCGTCCCCGGGGGAGAGACCCAGTACTTC
CDR3: CASSVPGGETQYF

size: .
J: TRBJ2-3
V: TRBV11-3
D: TRBD2
length: 15
DNA: TGTGCCAGCAGCTTAGATAGCGGGAGCACAGATACGCAGTATTTT
CDR3: CASSLDSGSTDTQYF

size: once
J: TRBJ2-7
V: TRBV6-6
D: .
length: 14
DNA: TGTGCCAGCAGTTACTCCAAAGGACCCTACGAGCAGTACTTC
CDR3: CASSYSKGPYEQYF

size: .
J: TRBJ1-6
V: TRBV7-8
D: TRBD1
length: 17
DNA: TGTGCCAGCAGCTCAGAAGAAAGACAGGGGAAGGATTCACCCCTCCACTTT
CDR3: CASSSEERQGKDSPLHF

size: .
J: TRBJ1-2
V: TRBV6-6
D: .
length: 13
DNA: TGTGCCACCACGCCTTCAATGGGAAGTGGCTACACCTTC
CDR3: CATTPSMGSGYTF

size: .
J: TRBJ2-7
V: TRBV30
D: TRBD1
length: 14
DNA: TGTGCCTGGAGACCCTTACACAGGGGATACGAGCAGTACTTC
CDR3: CAWRPLHRGYEQYF

size: .
J: TRBJ2-7
V: TRBV2
D: .
length: 13
DNA: TGTGCCAGCAGCCTAGGGACTTTCTACGAGCAGTACTTC
CDR3: CASSLGTFYEQYF

size: .
J: TRBJ1-6
V: TRBV27
D: TRBD1
length: 14
DNA: TGTGCCAGCAGACCAACAGGGGGAAATTCACCCCTCCACTTT
CDR3: CASRPTGGNSPLHF

size: .
J: TRBJ1-1
V: TRBV5-4
D: TRBD1
length: 17
DNA: TGTGCCAGCAGCTTGGGAGGGACAGGGGGTAGAACCACTGAAGCTTTCTTT
CDR3: CASSLGGTGGRTTEAFF

size: .
J: TRBJ2-3
V: TRBV11-2
D: TRBD2
length: 14
DNA: TGTGCCAGTCTTTTCGCGGGAGGGCCAGATACGCAGTATTTT
CDR3: CASLFAGGPDTQYF

size: .
J: TRBJ1-1
V: TRBV6-5
D: .
length: 15
DNA: TGTGCCAGCAGTAGGACAGTGATGGGACCCACTGAAGCTTTCTTT
CDR3: CASSRTVMGPTEAFF

size: .
J: TRBJ1-1
V: TRBV27
D: .
length: 13
DNA: TGTGCCAGCAGTGCAAGGATGAACACTGAAGCTTTCTTT
CDR3: CASSARMNTEAFF

size: .
J: TRBJ2-5
V: TRBV5-1
D: TRBD2
length: 14
DNA: TGCGCCAGCAGCCCTAGCGGGAGGGTGGAGACCCAGTACTTC
CDR3: CASSPSGRVETQYF

size: .
J: TRBJ1-1
V: TRBV18
D: .
length: 14
DNA: TGTGCCAGCTCACCACGAGCGGGGAACACTGAAGCTTTCTTT
CDR3: CASSPRAGNTEAFF

size: .
J: TRBJ1-1
V: TRBV12-5
D: .
length: 14
DNA: TGTGCTAGTGGGGGGGGTCGGCCAGAGACTGAAGCTTTCTTT
CDR3: CASGGGRPETEAFF

size: once
J: TRBJ2-3
V: TRBV6-1
D: .
length: 13
DNA: TGTGCCAGTGAAGAGGGCGGCACAGATACGCAGTATTTT
CDR3: CASEEGGTDTQYF

size: .
J: TRBJ2-7
V: TRBV5-6
D: TRBD1
length: 16
DNA: TGTGCCAGCAGCTTGGGTTCCGGGACAGGGGTTTACGAGCAGTACTTC
CDR3: CASSLGSGTGVYEQYF

size: .
J: TRBJ1-1
V: TRBV18
D: .
length: 13
DNA: TGTGCCAGCTCACCAAGTACAGACACTGAAGCTTTCTTT
CDR3: CASSPSTDTEAFF

size: few
J: TRBJ2-7
V: TRBV5-4
D: TRBD1
length: 17
DNA: TGTGCCAGCAGCTTGTCGGGCGGAGGGACAGGGAGACACGAGCAGTACTTC
CDR3: CASSLSGGGTGRHEQYF